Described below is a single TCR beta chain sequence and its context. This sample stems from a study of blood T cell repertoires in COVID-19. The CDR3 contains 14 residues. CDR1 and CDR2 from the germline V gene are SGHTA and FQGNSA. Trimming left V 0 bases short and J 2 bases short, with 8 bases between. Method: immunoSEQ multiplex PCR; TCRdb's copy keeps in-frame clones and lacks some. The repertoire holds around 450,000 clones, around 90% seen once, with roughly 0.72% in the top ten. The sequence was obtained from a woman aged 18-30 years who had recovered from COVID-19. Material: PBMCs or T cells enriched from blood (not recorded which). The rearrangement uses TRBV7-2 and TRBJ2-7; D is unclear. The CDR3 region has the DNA TGTGCCAGCAGCTTAGCGCAAAGCGCCTACGAGCAGTACTTC. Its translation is CASSLAQSAYEQYF. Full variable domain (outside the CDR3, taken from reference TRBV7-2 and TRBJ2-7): GAGVSQSPSNKVTEKGKDVELRCDPISGHTALYWYRQSLGQGLEFLIYFQGNSAPDKSGLPSDRFSAERTGGSVSTLTIQRTQQEDSAVYLCASSLAQSAYEQYFGPGTRLTVT.